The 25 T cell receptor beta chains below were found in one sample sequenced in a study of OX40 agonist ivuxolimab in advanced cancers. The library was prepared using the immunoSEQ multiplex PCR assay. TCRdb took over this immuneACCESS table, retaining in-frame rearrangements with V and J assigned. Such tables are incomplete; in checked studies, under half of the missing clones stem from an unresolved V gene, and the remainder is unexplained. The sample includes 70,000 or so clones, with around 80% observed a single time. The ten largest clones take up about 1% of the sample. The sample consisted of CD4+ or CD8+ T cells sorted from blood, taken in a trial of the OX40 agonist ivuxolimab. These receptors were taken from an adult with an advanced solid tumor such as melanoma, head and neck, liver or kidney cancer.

DNA for the CDR3: TGTGCCAGCAGCCCAGCCCCTAATCAGCCCCAGCATTTT. Protein: CASSPAPNQPQHF. V gene TRBV7-2 combines with J gene TRBJ1-5; D uncertain. Germline CDR1 SGHTA, CDR2 FQGNSA. V was pared by 5 bases and J by 4 bases, with 9 bases between. This CDR3 contains 13 residues.

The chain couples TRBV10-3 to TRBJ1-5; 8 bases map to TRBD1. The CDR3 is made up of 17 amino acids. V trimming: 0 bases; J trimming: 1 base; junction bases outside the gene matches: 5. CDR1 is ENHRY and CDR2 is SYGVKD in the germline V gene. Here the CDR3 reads CAISESGQAVSNQPQHF. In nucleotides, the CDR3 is TGTGCCATCAGTGAGTCGGGACAGGCGGTGAGCAATCAGCCCCAGCATTTT.

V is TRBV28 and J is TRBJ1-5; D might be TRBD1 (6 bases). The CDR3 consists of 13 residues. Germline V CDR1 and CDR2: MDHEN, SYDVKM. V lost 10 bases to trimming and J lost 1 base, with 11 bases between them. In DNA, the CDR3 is TGTGCCACCCATAGGGGGAGCAATCAGCCCCAGCATTTT. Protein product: CATHRGSNQPQHF. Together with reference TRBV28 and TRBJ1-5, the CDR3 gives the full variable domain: DVKVTQSSRYLVKRTGEKVFLECVQDMDHENMFWYRQDPGLGLRLIYFSYDVKMKEKGDIPEGYSVSREKKERFSLILESASTNQTSMYLCATHRGSNQPQHFGDGTRLSIL.

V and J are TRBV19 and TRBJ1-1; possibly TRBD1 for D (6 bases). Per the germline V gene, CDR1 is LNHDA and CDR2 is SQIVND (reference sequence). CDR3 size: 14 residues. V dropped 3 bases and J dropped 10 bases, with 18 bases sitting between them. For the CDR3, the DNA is TGTGCCAGTAGTATTCTGGGACAAAGCTTCGGAGCTTTCTTT. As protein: CASSILGQSFGAFF.

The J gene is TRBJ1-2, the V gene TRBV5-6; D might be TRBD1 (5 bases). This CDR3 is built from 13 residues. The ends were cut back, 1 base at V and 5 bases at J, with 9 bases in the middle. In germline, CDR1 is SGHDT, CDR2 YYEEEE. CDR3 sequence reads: CASSLRGLYGYTF. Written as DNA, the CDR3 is TGTGCCAGCAGCTTGAGGGGCCTATATGGCTACACCTTC.

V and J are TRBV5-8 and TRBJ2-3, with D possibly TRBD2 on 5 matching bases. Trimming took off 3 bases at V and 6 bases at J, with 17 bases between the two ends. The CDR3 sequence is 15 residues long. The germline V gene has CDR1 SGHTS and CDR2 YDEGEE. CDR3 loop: CASSSGLTPGDTQYF. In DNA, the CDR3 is TGTGCCAGCAGCTCGGGTCTCACCCCGGGGGATACGCAGTATTTT.

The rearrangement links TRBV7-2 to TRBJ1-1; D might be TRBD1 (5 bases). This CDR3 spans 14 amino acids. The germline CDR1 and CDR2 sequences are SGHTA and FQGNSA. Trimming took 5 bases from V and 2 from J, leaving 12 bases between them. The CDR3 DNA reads TGTGCCAGCAGCCCCTGGCAGGGAAACACTGAAGCTTTCTTT. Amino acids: CASSPWQGNTEAFF. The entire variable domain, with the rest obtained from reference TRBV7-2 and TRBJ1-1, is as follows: GAGVSQSPSNKVTEKGKDVELRCDPISGHTALYWYRQSLGQGLEFLIYFQGNSAPDKSGLPSDRFSAERTGGSVSTLTIQRTQQEDSAVYLCASSPWQGNTEAFFGQGTRLTVV.

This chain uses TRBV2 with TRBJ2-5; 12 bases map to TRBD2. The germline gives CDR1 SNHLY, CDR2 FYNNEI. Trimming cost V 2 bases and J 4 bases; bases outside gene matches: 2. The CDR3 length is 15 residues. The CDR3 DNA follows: TGTGCCAGCAGTGAAACGACTAGCGGGGGAGAGACCCAGTACTTC. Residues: CASSETTSGGETQYF.

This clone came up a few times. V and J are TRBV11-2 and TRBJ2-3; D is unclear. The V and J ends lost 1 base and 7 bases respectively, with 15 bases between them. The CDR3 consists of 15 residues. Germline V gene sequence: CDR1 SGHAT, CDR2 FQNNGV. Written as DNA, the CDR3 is TGTGCCAGCAGCTTAGCGTACGGGCTTTCAAATACGCAGTATTTT. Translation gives CASSLAYGLSNTQYF.

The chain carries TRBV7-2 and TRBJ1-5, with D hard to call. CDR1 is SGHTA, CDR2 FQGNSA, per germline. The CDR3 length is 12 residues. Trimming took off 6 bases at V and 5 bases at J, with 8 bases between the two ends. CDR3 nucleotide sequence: TGTGCCAGCAGTTGGTGGGATCAGCCCCAGCATTTT. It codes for CASSWWDQPQHF.

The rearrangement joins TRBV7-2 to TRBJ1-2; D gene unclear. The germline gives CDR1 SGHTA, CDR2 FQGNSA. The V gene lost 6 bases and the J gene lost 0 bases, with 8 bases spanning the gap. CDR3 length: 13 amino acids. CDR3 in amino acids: CASSRQTNYGYTF. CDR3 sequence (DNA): TGTGCCAGCAGTCGTCAGACTAACTATGGCTACACCTTC.

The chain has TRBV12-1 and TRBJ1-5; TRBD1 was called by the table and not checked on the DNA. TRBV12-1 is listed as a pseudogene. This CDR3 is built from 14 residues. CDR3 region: CASTPDRDNQPQHF. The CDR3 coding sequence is TGTGCCAGCACCCCAGACAGGGACAATCAGCCCCAGCATTTT.

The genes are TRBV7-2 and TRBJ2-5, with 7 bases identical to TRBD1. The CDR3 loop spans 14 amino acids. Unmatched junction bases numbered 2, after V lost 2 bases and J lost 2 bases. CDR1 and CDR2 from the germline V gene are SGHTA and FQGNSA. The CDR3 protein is CASSLRTGQETQYF. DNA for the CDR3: TGTGCCAGCAGCTTAAGGACAGGACAAGAGACCCAGTACTTC.

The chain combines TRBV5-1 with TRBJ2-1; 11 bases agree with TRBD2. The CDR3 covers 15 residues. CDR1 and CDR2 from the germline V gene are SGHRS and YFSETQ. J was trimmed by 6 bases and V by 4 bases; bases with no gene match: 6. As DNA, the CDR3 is TGCGCCAGCAGCCCTCTAGCGGGGGGCGGCAATGAGCAGTTCTTC. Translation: CASSPLAGGGNEQFF.

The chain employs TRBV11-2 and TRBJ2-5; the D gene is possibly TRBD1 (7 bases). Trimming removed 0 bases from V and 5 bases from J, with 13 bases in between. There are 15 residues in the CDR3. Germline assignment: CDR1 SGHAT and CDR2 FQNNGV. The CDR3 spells CASSLDGGGGETQYF. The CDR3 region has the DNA TGTGCCAGCAGCTTAGATGGAGGGGGCGGCGAGACCCAGTACTTC. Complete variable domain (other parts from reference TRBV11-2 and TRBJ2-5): EAGVAQSPRYKIIEKRQSVAFWCNPISGHATLYWYQQILGQGPKLLIQFQNNGVVDDSQLPKDRFSAERLKGVDSTLKIQPAKLEDSAVYLCASSLDGGGGETQYFGPGTRLLVL.

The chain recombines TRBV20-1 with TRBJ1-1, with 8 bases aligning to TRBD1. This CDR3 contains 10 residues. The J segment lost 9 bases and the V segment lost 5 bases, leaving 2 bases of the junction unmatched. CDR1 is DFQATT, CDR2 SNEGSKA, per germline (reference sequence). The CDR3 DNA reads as TGCAGTGCTGGACAGGGAAAAGCTTTCTTT. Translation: CSAGQGKAFF.

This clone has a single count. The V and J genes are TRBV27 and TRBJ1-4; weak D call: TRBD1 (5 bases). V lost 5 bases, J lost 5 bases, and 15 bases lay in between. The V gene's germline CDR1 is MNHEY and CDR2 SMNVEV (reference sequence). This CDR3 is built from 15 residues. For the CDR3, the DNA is TGTGCCAGCAGTGGCCGGGACCTGAGGAATGAAAAACTGTTTTTT. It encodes CASSGRDLRNEKLFF.

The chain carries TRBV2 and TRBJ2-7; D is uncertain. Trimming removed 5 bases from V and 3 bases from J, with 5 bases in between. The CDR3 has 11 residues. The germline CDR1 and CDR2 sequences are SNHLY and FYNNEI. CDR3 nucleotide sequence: TGTGCCAGCAGTAGGATCTACGAGCAGTACTTC. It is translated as CASSRIYEQYF.

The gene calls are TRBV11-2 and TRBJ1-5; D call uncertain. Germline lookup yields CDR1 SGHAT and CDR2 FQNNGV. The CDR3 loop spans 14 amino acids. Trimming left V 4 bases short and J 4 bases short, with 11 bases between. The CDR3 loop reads CASSSLSGNQPQHF. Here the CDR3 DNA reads TGTGCCAGCAGCTCACTCTCGGGGAATCAGCCCCAGCATTTT.

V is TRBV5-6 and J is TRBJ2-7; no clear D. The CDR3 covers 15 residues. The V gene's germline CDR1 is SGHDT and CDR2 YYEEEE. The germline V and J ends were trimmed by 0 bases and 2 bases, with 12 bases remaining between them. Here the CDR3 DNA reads TGTGCCAGCAGCTTGGGGGCAGGTCGAGCCTACGAGCAGTACTTC. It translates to CASSLGAGRAYEQYF.

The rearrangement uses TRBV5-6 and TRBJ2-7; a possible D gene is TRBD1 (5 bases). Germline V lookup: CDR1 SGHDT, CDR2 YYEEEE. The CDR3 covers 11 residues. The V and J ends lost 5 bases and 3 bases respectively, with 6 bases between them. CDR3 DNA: TGTGCCAGCAGGGACAACTACGAGCAGTACTTC. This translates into CASRDNYEQYF.

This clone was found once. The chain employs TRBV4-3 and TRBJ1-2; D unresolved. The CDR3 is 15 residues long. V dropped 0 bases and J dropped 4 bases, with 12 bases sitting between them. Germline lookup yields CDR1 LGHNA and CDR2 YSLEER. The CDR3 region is CASSQDVQRAYGYTF. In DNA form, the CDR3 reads TGCGCCAGCAGCCAAGATGTACAGAGGGCCTATGGCTACACCTTC.

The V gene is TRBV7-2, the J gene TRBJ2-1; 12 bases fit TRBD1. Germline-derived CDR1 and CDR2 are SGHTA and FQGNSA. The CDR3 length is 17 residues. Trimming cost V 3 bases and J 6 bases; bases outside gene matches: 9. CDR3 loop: CASSFRTGTGGSNEQFF. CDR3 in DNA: TGTGCCAGCAGCTTCCGGACCGGGACAGGGGGCTCCAATGAGCAGTTCTTC.

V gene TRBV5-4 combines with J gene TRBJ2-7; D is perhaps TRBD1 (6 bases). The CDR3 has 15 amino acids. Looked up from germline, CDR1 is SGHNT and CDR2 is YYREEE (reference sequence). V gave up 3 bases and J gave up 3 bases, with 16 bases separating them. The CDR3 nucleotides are TGTGCCAGCAGCTCCAGACAGGCCGGAGGCTACGAGCAGTACTTC. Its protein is CASSSRQAGGYEQYF.

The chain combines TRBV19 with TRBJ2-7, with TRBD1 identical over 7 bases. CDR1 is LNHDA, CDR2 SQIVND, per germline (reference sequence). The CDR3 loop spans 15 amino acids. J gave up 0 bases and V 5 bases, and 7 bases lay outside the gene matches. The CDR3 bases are TGTGCCAGTAGTCCGACAGGGACGTCCTCCTACGAGCAGTACTTC. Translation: CASSPTGTSSYEQYF.